This TCR beta chain originates from a study of cytomegalovirus exposure and HLA in healthy donors. PCR employed 60 Vbeta and 13 Jbeta primers. As originally analysed: As a later analysis found, there were 80 million or so unique TCR beta chains, of which roughly 11 million were shared. Sequenced by immunoSEQ multiplex PCR; TCRdb stores in-frame clones only, minus some. V and J calls and clone size are those listed in that table; D and trimming were worked out from the DNA. The repertoire holds 200,000 to 250,000 clones, with more than 60% as singletons. Germline lookup yields CDR1 SNHLY and CDR2 FYNNEI. CDR3 length equals 13 residues. The trim removed 7 bases at V and 4 bases at J, leaving 4 bases unmatched.

The chain is built from TRBV2 and TRBJ1-3; 7 nucleotides line up with TRBD1. The sequencing input was PBMCs. This sequence originates from a man in his forties or fifties in good health and CMV-seronegative. CDR3 nucleotide sequence: TGTGCCAGCAACGGGGACAGCGGAAACACCATATATTTT. Its translation is CASNGDSGNTIYF.